The clone carrying this T cell receptor (beta chain) was seen repeatedly, ten times or more. Its specificity is unknown. This entry is derived from a study of T cells in Graves' hyperthyroidism and ophthalmopathy. V dropped 4 bases and J dropped 7; count of bases not matched to a gene: 10. CDR1 and CDR2 from the germline V gene are DFQATT and SNEGSKA (reference sequence). The CDR3 contains 15 residues. On the basis of clinical symptoms, serum thyroxine and TRAb, thyroid ultrasound and orbital computed tomography, diagnoses were made. Study-wide findings and caveats: Most thyroid-expanded clonotypes above 0.001 were also found in blood.

TCR beta CDR3 regions were amplified from RNA. The HTBI primer set was used in a first-round RT-PCR of the TCR CDR3. TCRdb fed the multiplex PCR reads into MiXCR, producing one record per CDR3 protein. The table includes about 350,000 distinct CDR3 sequences, 15% to 20% detected once. The sequenced material came from blood. The V and J genes are TRBV20-1 and TRBJ2-1, with TRBD2 matching over 10 bases. The receptor was isolated from a woman aged 30 to 39 with Graves' hyperthyroidism that later progressed to Graves' ophthalmopathy. CDR3 nucleotide sequence: TGCAGTGCTATCACTCTAGCGGGAGCTAGTAATGAGCAGTTCTTC. Translated, it gives CSAITLAGASNEQFF.